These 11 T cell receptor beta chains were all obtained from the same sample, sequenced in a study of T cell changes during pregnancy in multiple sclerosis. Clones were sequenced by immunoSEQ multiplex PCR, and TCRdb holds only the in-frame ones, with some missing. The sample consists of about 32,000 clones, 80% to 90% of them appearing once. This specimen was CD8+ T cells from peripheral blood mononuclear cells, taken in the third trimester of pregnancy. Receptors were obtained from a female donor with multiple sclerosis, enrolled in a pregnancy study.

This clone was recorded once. The CDR3 region is CASRSSPGELFF. The CDR3 nucleotides read TGTGCCAGCAGGTCTAGCCCCGGGGAGCTGTTTTTT. V usage is TRBV6-1 and J usage is TRBJ2-2; D perhaps matches TRBD2 (5 bases). V dropped 6 bases and J dropped 6 bases, with 8 bases sitting between them. From germline, CDR1 is MNHNS and CDR2 SASEGT. The CDR3 totals 12 residues.

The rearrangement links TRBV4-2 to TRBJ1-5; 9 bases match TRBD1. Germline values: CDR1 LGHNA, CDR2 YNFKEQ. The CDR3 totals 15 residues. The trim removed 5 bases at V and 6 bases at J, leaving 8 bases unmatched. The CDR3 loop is CASSIQGASSQPQHF. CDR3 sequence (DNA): TGTGCCAGCAGCATACAGGGGGCTTCCAGTCAGCCCCAGCATTTT.

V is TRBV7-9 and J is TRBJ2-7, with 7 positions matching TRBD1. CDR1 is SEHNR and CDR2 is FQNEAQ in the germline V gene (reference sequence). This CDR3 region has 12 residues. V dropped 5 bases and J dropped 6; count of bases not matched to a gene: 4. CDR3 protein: CASSKTGPEQYF. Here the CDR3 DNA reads TGTGCCAGCAGCAAGACAGGGCCCGAGCAGTACTTC. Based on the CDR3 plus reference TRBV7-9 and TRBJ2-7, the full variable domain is DTGVSQNPRHKITKRGQNVTFRCDPISEHNRLYWYRQTLGQGPEFLTYFQNEAQLEKSRLLSDRFSAERPKGSFSTLEIQRTEQGDSAMYLCASSKTGPEQYFGPGTRLTVT.

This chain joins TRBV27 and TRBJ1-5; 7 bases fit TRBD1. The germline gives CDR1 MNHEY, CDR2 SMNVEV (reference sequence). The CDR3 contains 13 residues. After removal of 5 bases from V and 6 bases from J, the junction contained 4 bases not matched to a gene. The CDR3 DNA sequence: TGTGCCAGCAGTGTTTACAGGGGTCAGCCCCAGCATTTT. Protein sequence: CASSVYRGQPQHF.

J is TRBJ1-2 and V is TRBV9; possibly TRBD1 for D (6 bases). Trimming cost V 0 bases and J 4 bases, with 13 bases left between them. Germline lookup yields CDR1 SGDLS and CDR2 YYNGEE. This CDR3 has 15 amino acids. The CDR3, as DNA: TGTGCCAGCAGCGTAGACGGGGGGCTTGGCTATGGCTACACCTTC. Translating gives CASSVDGGLGYGYTF.

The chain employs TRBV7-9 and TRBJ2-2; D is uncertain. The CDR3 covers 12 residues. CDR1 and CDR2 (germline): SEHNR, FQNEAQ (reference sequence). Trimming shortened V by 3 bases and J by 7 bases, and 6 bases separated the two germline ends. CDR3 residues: CASSFGGGELFF. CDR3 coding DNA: TGTGCCAGCAGCTTCGGTGGCGGGGAGCTGTTTTTT.

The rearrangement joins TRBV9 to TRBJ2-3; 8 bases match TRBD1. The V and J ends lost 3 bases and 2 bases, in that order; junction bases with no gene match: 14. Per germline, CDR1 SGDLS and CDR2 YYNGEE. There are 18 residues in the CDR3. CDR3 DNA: TGTGCCAGCAGCGCCGAGTCCTCCGGGACAGGTCCCACAGATACGCAGTATTTT. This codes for CASSAESSGTGPTDTQYF.

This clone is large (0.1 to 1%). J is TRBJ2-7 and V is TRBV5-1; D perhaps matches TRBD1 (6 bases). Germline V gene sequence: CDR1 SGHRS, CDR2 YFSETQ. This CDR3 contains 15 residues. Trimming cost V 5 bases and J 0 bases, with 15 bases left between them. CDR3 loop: CASRYRQGPSYEQYF. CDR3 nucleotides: TGCGCCAGCAGATACCGGCAGGGGCCCTCCTACGAGCAGTACTTC.

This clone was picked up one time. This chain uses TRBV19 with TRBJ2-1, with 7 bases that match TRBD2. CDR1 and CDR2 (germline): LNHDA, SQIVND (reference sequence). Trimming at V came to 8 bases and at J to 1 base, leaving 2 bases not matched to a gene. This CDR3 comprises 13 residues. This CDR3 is CASVGGSYNEQFF. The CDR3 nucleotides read TGTGCCAGTGTCGGGGGGTCCTACAATGAGCAGTTCTTC.

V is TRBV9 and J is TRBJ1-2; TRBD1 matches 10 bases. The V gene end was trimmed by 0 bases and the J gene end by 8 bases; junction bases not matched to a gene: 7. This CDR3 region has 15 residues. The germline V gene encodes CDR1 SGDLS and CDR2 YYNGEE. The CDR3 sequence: CASSVARQGARGYTF. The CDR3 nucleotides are TGTGCCAGCAGCGTAGCTAGACAGGGGGCGCGGGGCTACACCTTC.

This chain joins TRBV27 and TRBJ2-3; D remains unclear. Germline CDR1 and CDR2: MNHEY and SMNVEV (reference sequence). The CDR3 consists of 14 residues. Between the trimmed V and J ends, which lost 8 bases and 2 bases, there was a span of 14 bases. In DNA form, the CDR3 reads TGTGCCAGCTGCGAGTTGCCAAACACAGATACGCAGTATTTT. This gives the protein CASCELPNTDTQYF.